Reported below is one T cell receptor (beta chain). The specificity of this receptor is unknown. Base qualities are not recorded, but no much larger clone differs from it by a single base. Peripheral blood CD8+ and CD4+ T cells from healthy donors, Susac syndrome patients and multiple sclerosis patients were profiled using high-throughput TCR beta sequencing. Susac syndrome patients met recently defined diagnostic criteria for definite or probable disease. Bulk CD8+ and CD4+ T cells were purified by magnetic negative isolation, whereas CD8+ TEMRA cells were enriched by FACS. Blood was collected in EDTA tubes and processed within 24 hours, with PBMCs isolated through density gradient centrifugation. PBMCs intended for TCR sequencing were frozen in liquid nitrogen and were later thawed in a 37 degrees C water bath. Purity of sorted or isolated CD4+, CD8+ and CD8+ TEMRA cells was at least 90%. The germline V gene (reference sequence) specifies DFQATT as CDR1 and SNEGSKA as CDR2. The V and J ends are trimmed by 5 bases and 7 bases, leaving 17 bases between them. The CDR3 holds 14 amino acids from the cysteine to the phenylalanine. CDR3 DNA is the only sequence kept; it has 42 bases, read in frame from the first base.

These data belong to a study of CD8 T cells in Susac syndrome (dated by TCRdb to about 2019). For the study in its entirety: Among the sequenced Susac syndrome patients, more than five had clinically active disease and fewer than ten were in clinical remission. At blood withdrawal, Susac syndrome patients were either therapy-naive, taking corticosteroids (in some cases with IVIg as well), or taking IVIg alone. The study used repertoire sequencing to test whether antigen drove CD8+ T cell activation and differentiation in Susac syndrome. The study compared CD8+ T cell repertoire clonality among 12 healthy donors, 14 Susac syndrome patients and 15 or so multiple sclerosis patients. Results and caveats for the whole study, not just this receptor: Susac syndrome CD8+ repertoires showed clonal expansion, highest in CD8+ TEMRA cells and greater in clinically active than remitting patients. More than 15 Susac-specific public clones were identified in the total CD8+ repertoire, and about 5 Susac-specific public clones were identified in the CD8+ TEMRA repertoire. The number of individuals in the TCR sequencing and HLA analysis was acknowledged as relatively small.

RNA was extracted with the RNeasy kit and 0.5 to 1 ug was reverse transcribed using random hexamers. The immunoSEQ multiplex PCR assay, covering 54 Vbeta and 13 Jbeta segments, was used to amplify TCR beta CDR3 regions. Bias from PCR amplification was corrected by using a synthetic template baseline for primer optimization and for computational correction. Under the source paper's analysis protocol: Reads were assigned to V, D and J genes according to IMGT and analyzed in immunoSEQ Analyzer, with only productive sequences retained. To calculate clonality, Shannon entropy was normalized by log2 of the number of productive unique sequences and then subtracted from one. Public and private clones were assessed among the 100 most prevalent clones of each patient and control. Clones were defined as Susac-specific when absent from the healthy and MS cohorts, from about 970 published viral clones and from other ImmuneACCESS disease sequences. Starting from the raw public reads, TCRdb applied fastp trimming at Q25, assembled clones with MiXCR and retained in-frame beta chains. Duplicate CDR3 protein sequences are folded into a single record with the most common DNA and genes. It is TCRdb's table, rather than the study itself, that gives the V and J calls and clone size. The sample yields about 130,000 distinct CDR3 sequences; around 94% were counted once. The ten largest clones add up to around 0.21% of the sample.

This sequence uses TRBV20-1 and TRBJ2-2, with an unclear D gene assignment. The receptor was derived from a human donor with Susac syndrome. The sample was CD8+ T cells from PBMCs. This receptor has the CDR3 CSAPARDTNGELFF. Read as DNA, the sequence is TGCAGTGCTCCGGCCCGCGATACCAACGGGGAGCTGTTTTTT.